The present entry profiles one T cell receptor (beta chain) with its context. Its antigen is still unknown. V gave up 4 bases and J gave up 0 bases, with 2 bases separating them. The CDR3 totals 12 residues. The germline CDR1 and CDR2 sequences are SGHAT and FQDESV (reference sequence). This entry belongs to a study of shared clonotypes between healthy human individuals. CD8 cells regarded as naive lacked CD45RO, were positively chosen for CCR7, and omitted terminally differentiated effector memory CD45RA+ cells. Study-level findings and limits: All-four-donor shared clonotypes had higher generation probabilities than non-shared clonotypes did.

Assay used: immunoSEQ multiplex PCR; TCRdb lists only in-frame clones, some missing. The sample carries about 2.1 million clones, 93% recorded once. This sequence originates from a man between 18 and 35 years old in good health. Some clones in this sample may be carry-over from other donors' samples. The rearrangement uses TRBV11-1 and TRBJ2-3; D unresolved. The sample consisted of naive CD8+ T cells from PBMCs. DNA of the CDR3: TGTGCCAGCAGCTCCAGCACAGATACGCAGTATTTT. This translates into CASSSSTDTQYF. Full variable domain (outside the CDR3, taken from reference TRBV11-1 and TRBJ2-3): EAEVAQSPRYKITEKSQAVAFWCDPISGHATLYWYRQILGQGPELLVQFQDESVVDDSQLPKDRFSAERLKGVDSTLKIQPAELGDSAMYLCASSSSTDTQYFGPGTRLTVL.